The present T cell receptor (beta chain) was sequenced within a study of OX40 agonist ivuxolimab in advanced cancers. Repertoires were generated with immunoSEQ multiplex PCR, while TCRdb's copy carries only in-frame clones and drops some. The sample lists 20,000 or so clones; around four fifths were seen once. A few counts support this clone. V was cut by 0 bases and J by 0 bases, with 12 bases left in between. Germline V gene lookup returns CDR1 SGHDT and CDR2 YYEEEE. The CDR3 totals 16 residues. The receptor's source is an adult with an advanced solid tumor such as melanoma, head and neck, liver or kidney cancer. The starting material was CD4+ or CD8+ T cells sorted from blood, obtained in a trial of the OX40 agonist ivuxolimab. The chain has TRBV5-6 and TRBJ1-2, with D maybe TRBD1 (6 bases). The CDR3 DNA reads TGTGCCAGCAGCTTGGTGGACAGAATTACTAACTATGGCTACACCTTC. Its translation is CASSLVDRITNYGYTF.